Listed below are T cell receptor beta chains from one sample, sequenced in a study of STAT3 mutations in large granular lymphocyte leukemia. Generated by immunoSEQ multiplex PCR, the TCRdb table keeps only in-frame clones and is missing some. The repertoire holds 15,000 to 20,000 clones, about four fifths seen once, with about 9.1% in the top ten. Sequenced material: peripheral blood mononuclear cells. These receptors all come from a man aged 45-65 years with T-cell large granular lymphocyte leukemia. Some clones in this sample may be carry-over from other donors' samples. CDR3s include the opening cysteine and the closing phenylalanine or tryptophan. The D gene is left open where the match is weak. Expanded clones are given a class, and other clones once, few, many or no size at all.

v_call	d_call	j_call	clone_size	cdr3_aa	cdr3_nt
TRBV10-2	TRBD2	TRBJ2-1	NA	CASQGLAGDSRNEQFF	TGCGCCAGCCAGGGACTAGCGGGGGACTCCCGCAATGAGCAGTTCTTC
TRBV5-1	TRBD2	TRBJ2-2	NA	CASSGTSGDTGELFF	TGCGCCAGCAGCGGGACTAGCGGGGACACCGGGGAGCTGTTTTTT
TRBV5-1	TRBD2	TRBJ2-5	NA	CASSLDSGSPRETQYF	TGCGCCAGCAGCTTGGATAGCGGGAGTCCACGAGAGACCCAGTACTTC
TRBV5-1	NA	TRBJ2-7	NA	CASSLDRAIVHEQYF	TGCGCCAGCAGCTTGGATCGCGCGATCGTCCACGAGCAGTACTTC
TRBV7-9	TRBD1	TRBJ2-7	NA	CASRGTGTGDYEQYF	TGTGCCAGCAGGGGTACCGGGACAGGGGACTACGAGCAGTACTTC
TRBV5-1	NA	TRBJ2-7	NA	CASSLGARGGDLSEQYF	TGCGCCAGCAGCTTGGGGGCGAGAGGGGGAGACTTGTCCGAGCAGTACTTC
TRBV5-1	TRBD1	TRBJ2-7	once	CASQQGHSYEQYF	TGTGCCAGCCAACAGGGGCACTCCTACGAGCAGTACTTC
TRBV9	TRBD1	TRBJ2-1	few	CASTITGGSSYNEQFF	TGTGCCAGCACCATTACAGGGGGGAGCTCCTACAATGAGCAGTTCTTC
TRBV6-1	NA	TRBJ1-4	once	CASTPRGRVLLFF	TGTGCCAGCACCCCTAGGGGGAGGGTTCTACTGTTTTTT
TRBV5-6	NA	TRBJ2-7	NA	CASSFYSEEQYF	TGTGCCAGCAGCTTCTACAGCGAAGAGCAGTACTTC
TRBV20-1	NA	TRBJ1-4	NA	CSAYKEKLFF	TGCAGTGCGTACAAAGAAAAACTGTTTTTT
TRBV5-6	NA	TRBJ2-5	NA	CASSLGGLRASEETQYF	TGTGCCAGCAGCTTGGGCGGACTGCGGGCCAGCGAAGAGACCCAGTACTTC
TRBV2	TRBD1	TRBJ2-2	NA	CASSEWVGGEVTGELFF	TGTGCCAGCAGTGAATGGGTAGGGGGCGAAGTGACCGGGGAGCTGTTTTTT
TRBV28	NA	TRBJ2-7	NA	CASSLNPYEQYF	TGTGCCAGCAGTCTTAATCCGTACGAGCAGTACTTC
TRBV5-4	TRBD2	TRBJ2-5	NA	CASTEPLAGAGETQYF	TGTGCCAGCACCGAACCCCTAGCGGGGGCGGGGGAGACCCAGTACTTC
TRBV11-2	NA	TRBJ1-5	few	CASSFDPGPNQPQHF	TGTGCCAGCAGCTTCGATCCTGGGCCTAATCAGCCCCAGCATTTT
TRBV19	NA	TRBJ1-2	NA	CASRPSRIYGYTF	TGTGCCAGTAGACCTTCTCGGATCTATGGCTACACCTTC
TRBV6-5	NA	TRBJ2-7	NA	CASSARDGPSYEQYF	TGTGCCAGCAGTGCTCGGGACGGTCCCTCCTACGAGCAGTACTTC
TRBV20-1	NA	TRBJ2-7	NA	CSAPRTGEQYF	TGCAGTGCTCCCAGGACGGGCGAGCAGTACTTC
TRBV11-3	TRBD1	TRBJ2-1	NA	CASSLDGTGGYNEQFF	TGTGCCAGCAGCTTAGATGGGACAGGGGGCTACAATGAGCAGTTCTTC
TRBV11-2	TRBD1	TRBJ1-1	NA	CASSTGRQGGMTEAFF	TGTGCCAGCAGCACAGGGCGACAGGGTGGGATGACTGAAGCTTTCTTT
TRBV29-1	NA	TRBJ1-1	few	CSVEWSASTEAFF	TGCAGCGTTGAGTGGTCAGCGAGCACTGAAGCTTTCTTT